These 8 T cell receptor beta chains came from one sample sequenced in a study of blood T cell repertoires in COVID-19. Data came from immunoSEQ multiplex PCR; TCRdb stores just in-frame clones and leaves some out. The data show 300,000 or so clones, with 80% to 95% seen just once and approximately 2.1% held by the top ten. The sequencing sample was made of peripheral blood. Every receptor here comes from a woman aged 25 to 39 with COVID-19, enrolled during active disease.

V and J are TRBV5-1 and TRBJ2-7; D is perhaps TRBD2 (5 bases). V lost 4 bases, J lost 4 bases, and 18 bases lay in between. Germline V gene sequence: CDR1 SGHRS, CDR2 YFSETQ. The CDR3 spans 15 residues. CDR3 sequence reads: CASSPNVGDRYEQYF. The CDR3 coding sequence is TGCGCCAGCAGCCCAAACGTGGGAGATCGGTACGAGCAGTACTTC. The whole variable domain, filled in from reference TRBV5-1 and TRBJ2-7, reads KAGVTQTPRYLIKTRGQQVTLSCSPISGHRSVSWYQQTPGQGLQFLFEYFSETQRNKGNFPGRFSGRQFSNSRSEMNVSTLELGDSALYLCASSPNVGDRYEQYFGPGTRLTVT.

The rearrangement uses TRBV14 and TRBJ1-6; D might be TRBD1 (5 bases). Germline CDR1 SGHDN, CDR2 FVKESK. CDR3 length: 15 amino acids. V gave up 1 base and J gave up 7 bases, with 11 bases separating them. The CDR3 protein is CASSQALGRNSPLHF. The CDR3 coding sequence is TGTGCCAGCAGCCAAGCCTTGGGGCGAAATTCACCCCTCCACTTT. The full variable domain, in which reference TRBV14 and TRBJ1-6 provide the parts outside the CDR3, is EAGVTQFPSHSVIEKGQTVTLRCDPISGHDNLYWYRRVMGKEIKFLLHFVKESKQDESGMPNNRFLAERTGGTYSTLKVQPAELEDSGVYFCASSQALGRNSPLHFGNGTRLTVT.

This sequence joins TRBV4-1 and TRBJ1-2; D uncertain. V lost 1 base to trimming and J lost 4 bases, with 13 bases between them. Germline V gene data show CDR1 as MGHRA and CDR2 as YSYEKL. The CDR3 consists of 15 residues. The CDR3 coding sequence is TGCGCCAGCAGCCAAGGTCAGAACGGAGCCTATGGCTACACCTTC. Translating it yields CASSQGQNGAYGYTF.

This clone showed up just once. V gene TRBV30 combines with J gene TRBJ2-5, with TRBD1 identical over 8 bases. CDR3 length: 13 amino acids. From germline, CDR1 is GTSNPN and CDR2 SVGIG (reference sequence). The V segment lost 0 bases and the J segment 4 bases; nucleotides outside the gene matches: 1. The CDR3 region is CAWSVQGGETQYF. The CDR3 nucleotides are TGTGCCTGGAGTGTACAGGGGGGAGAGACCCAGTACTTC.

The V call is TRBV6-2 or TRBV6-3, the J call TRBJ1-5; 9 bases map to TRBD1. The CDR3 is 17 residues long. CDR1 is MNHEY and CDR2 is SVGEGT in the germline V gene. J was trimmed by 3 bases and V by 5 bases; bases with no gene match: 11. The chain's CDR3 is CASSQQGQGKVNQPQHF. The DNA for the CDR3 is TGTGCCAGCAGTCAACAGGGACAGGGTAAGGTCAATCAGCCCCAGCATTTT.

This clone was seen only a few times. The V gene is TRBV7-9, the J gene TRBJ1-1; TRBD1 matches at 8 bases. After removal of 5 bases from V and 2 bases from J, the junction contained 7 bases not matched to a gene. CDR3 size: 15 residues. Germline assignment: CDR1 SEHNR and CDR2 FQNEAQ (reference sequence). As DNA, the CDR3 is TGTGCCAGCAGCACCGGACAGGGTATTAACACTGAAGCTTTCTTT. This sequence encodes CASSTGQGINTEAFF.

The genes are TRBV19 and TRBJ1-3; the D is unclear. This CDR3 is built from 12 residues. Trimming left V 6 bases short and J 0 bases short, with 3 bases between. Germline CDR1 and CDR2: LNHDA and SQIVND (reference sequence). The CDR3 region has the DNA TGTGCCAGTAGGCGCTCTGGAAACACCATATATTTT. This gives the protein CASRRSGNTIYF.

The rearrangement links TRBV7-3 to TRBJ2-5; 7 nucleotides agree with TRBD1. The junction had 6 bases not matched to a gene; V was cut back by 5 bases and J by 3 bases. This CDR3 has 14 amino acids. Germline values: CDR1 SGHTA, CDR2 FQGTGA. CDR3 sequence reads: CASSATGAEETQYF. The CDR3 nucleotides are TGTGCCAGCAGCGCCACAGGGGCAGAAGAGACCCAGTACTTC.